These T cell receptor beta chains were read from a single sample in a study of vaccination and CD4 T cells after COVID-19. Each CDR3 protein is one row after TCRdb ran MiXCR on the PCR reads. Here the sample spans roughly 28,000 distinct CDR3 sequences, roughly two fifths being singletons. These TCRs' antigens remain unknown. The specimen comprised CD4+ T cells from blood, cultured in vitro, sampled about 7 months after SARS-CoV-2 vaccination. The source of these receptors is a human donor who had recovered from COVID-19. The CDR3 runs from the conserved cysteine through the conserved F or W. D genes are given only for firm matches. Clone size is not always given. Where it is, it says once, few, many or a class for expanded clones.

d_gene	v_gene	j_gene	len	abundance	CDR3aa	CDR3nt
-	TRBV7-2	TRBJ1-3	15	-	CASSLSPGRGNTIYF	TGTGCCAGCAGCTTGAGTCCAGGGCGCGGAAACACCATATATTTT
-	TRBV24-1	TRBJ2-7	15	-	CATSDIGASGYEQYF	TGTGCCACCAGTGATATTGGTGCGTCTGGGTACGAGCAGTACTTC
-	TRBV20-1	TRBJ1-6	13	once	CSARARGNSPLHF	TGCAGTGCTAGAGCTCGGGGAAATTCACCCCTCCACTTT
-	TRBV6-5	TRBJ2-2	16	-	CASSYYRAPNTGELFF	TGTGCCAGCAGTTATTACAGGGCTCCCAACACCGGGGAGCTGTTTTTT
-	TRBV18	TRBJ1-6	13	few	CASSLDGGGTLHF	TGTGCCAGCTCGTTAGACGGTGGAGGCACCCTCCACTTT
-	TRBV6-1	TRBJ2-7	12	few	CASSVQDYEQYF	TGTGCCAGCAGTGTCCAGGACTACGAGCAGTACTTC
TRBD1	TRBV4-1	TRBJ1-1	13	-	CASSGQGNTEAFF	TGCGCCAGCAGCGGACAGGGGAACACTGAAGCTTTCTTT
-	TRBV10-3	TRBJ2-7	14	-	CASSVSRFSYEQYF	TGTGCCAGCAGTGTTAGCAGGTTCTCCTACGAGCAGTACTTC
-	TRBV7-8	TRBJ2-7	13	-	CASSPGRYQRWYF	TGTGCCAGCAGCCCGGGGAGGTATCAGCGCTGGTACTTC
TRBD2	TRBV4-1	TRBJ2-7	15	-	CASSQLAGGPYEQYF	TGCGCCAGCAGCCAGCTAGCGGGAGGGCCTTACGAGCAGTACTTC